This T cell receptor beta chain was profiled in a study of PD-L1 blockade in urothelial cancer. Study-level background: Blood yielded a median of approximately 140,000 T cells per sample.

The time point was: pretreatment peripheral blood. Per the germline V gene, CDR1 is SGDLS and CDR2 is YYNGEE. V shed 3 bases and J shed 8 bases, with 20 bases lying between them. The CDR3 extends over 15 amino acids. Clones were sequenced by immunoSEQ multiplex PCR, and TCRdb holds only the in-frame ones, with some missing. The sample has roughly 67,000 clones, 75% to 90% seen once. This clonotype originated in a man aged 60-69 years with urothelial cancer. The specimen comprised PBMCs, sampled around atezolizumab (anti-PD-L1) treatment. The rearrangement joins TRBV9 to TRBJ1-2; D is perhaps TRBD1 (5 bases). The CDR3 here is CASSAGTIWRGGYTF. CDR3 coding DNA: TGTGCCAGCAGCGCCGGGACCATATGGCGGGGAGGCTACACCTTC.